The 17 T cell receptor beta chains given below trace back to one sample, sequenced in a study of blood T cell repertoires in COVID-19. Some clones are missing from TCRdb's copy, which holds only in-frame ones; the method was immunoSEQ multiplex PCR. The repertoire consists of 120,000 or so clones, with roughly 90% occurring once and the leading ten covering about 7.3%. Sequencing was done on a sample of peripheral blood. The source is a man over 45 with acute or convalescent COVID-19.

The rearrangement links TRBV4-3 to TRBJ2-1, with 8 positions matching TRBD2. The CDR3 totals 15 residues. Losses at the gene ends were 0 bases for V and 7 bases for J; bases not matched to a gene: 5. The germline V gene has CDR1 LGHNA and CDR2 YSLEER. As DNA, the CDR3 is TGCGCCAGCAGCCAAGATGGGGCTAGCGGGAATGAGCAGTTCTTC. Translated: CASSQDGASGNEQFF.

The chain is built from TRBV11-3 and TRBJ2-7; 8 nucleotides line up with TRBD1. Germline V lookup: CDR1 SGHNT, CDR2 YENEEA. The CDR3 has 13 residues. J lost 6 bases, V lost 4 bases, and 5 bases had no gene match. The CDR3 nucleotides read TGTGCCAGCAGCTCTCGAACAGGGGGCGAGCAGTACTTC. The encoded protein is CASSSRTGGEQYF.

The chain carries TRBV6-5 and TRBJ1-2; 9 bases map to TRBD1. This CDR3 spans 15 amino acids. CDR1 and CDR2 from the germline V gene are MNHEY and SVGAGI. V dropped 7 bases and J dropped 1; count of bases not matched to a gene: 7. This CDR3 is CASIARDRVNYGYTF. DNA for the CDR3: TGTGCCAGCATCGCCCGGGACAGGGTTAACTATGGCTACACCTTC.

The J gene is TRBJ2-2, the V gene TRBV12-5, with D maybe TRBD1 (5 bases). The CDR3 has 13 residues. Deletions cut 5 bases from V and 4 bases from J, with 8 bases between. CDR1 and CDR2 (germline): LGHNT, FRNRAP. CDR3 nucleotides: TGTGCTAGTGGTCAGACAGTCACCGGGGAGCTGTTTTTT. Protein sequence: CASGQTVTGELFF.

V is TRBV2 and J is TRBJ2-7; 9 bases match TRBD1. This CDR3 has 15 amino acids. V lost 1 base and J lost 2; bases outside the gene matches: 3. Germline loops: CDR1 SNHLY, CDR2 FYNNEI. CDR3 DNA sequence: TGTGCCAGCAGTGAAGAAAGGACAGGGGCCTACGAGCAGTACTTC. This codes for CASSEERTGAYEQYF.

As DNA, the CDR3 is TGTGCCAGCAGTTTAGGGCACAAGGGAAACACCATATATTTT. Its protein is CASSLGHKGNTIYF. This chain connects TRBV27 to TRBJ1-3; D call uncertain. The V end lost 2 bases, the J end lost 4 bases, and 9 bases lay between the germline ends. The CDR3 is 14 amino acids. Germline CDR1 reads MNHEY; CDR2 reads SMNVEV (reference sequence).

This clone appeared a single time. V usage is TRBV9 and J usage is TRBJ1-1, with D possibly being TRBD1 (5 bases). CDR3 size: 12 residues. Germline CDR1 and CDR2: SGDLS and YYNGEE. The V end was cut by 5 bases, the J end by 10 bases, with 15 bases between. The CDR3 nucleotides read TGTGCCAGCAGGGGAACACAGGAACGAGCTTTCTTT. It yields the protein CASRGTQERAFF.

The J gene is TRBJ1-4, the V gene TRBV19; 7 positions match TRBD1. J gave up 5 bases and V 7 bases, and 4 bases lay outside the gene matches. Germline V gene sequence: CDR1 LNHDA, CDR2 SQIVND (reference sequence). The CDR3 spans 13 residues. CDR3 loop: CASTRDSNEKLFF. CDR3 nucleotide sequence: TGTGCCAGTACCCGGGACAGCAATGAAAAACTGTTTTTT.

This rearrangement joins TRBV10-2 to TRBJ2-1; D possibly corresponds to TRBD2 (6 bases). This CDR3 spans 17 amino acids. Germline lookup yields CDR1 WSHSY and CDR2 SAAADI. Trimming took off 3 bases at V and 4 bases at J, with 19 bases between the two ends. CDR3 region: CASSEGSGRTLYNEQFF. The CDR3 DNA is TGCGCCAGCAGTGAAGGAAGCGGGCGGACACTTTACAATGAGCAGTTCTTC.

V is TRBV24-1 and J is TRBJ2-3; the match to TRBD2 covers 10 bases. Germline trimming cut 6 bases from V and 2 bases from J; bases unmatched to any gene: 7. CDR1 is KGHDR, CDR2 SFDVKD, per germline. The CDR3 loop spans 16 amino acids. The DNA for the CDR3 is TGTGCCACCAGTCGAACTAGCGGGACGATCACAGATACGCAGTATTTT. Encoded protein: CATSRTSGTITDTQYF.

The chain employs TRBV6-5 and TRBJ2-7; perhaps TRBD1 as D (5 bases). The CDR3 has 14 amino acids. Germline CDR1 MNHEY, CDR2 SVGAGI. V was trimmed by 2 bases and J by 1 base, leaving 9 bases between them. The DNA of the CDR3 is TGTGCCAGCAGTTACAAGGCAGGGTCCTACGAGCAGTACTTC. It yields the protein CASSYKAGSYEQYF.

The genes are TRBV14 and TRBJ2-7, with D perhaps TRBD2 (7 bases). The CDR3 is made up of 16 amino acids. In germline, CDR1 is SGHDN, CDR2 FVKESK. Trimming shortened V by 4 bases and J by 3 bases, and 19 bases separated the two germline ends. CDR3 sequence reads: CASSPDGGRRFYEQYF. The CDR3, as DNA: TGTGCCAGCAGCCCGGACGGGGGGCGCCGATTCTACGAGCAGTACTTC.

The CDR3 reads CASSSTGYEQYF. CDR3 in DNA: TGTGCCAGCAGCTCGACGGGCTACGAGCAGTACTTC. The chain combines TRBV14 with TRBJ2-7; D is unclear. The CDR3 loop spans 12 amino acids. Germline V CDR1 and CDR2: SGHDN, FVKESK. V lost 5 bases to trimming and J lost 3 bases, with 8 bases between them.

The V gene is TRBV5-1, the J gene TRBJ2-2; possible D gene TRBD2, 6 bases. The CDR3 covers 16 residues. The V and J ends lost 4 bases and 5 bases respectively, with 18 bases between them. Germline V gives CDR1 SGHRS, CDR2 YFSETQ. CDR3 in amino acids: CASSPLGGVDTGELFF. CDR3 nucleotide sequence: TGCGCCAGCAGCCCCCTGGGGGGAGTAGATACCGGGGAGCTGTTTTTT.

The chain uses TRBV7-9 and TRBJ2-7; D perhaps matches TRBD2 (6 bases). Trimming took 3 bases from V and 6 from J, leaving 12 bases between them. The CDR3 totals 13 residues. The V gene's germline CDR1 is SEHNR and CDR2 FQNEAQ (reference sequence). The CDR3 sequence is CASSFNQGGEQYF. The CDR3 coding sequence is TGTGCCAGCAGCTTCAATCAGGGAGGCGAGCAGTACTTC.

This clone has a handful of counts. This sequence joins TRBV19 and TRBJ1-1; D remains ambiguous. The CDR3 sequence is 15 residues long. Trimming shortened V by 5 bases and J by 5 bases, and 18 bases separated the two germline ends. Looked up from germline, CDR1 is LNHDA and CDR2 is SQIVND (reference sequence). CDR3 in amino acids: CASSPLDREFTEAFF. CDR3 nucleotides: TGTGCCAGTAGTCCCCTCGATAGGGAGTTTACTGAAGCTTTCTTT. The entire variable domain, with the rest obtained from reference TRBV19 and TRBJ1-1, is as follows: DGGITQSPKYLFRKEGQNVTLSCEQNLNHDAMYWYRQDPGQGLRLIYYSQIVNDFQKGDIAEGYSVSREKKESFPLTVTSAQKNPTAFYLCASSPLDREFTEAFFGQGTRLTVV.

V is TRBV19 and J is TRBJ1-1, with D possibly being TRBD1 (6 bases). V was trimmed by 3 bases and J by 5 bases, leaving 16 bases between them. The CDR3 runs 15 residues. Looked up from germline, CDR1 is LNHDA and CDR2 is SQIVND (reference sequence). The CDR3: CASSILGAEGTEAFF. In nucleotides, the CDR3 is TGTGCCAGTAGTATTTTGGGGGCAGAGGGAACTGAAGCTTTCTTT. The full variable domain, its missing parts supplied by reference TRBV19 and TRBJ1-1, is DGGITQSPKYLFRKEGQNVTLSCEQNLNHDAMYWYRQDPGQGLRLIYYSQIVNDFQKGDIAEGYSVSREKKESFPLTVTSAQKNPTAFYLCASSILGAEGTEAFFGQGTRLTVV.